Sequencing of this T cell receptor (beta chain) was carried out in a study of T cell repertoires in cytomegalovirus infection. The wider study: Alongside well-studied HLA-B-restricted CMV epitopes, recently identified HLA-C-restricted CMV epitopes were also used. Evidence of both CMV infection and a matching HLA type came from public TCR beta signatures. Study results and limitations: CMV-specific HLA-C-restricted TCR beta clonotypes dominated the ex vivo response. Using cumulative public TCR beta family frequency, the authors identified those who carried CMV together with the relevant HLA.

Via MiXCR, TCRdb re-called the reads, giving one row per CDR3 protein. The repertoire holds 300,000 or so distinct CDR3 sequences, with around 25% as singletons. The CDR3 covers 14 residues. CDR1 is MDHEN, CDR2 SYDVKM, per germline. The V and J ends lost 10 bases and 0 bases respectively, with 15 bases between them. In this sample, this clonotype turned up a few times. Its antigen is as yet unknown. Sequencing used cultured PBMCs, obtained from culture after CMV antigen stimulation. The TCR comes from a human donor in good health (CMV status not recorded). Some clones in this sample may be carry-over from other donors' samples. This chain joins TRBV28 and TRBJ1-1, with a tentative D call TRBD1 (6 bases). CDR3 bases: TGTGCCATCAGAGGGACAAGTGTGAACACTGAAGCTTTCTTT. Amino acids: CAIRGTSVNTEAFF.